The next 4 T cell receptor beta chains were all read from a single sample in a study of T-cell reconstitution after alpha-beta-depleted transplantation in children. The TCRbeta library incorporated unique molecular identifiers. TCRdb ran MiXCR on the PCR reads and lists one entry per CDR3 protein. The data hold approximately 340,000 distinct CDR3 sequences, with around 10% observed a single time. Sequenced here: PBMCs from the stem cell graft donor, sampled from the stem cell graft. The receptors come from a human donor who donated a stem cell graft to a child with acute lymphoblastic leukemia.

This chain links TRBV28 with TRBJ2-7; TRBD1 aligns across 10 bases. V lost 2 bases and J lost 2; bases outside the gene matches: 3. CDR3 length: 15 amino acids. CDR1 is MDHEN and CDR2 is SYDVKM in the germline V gene. The CDR3 sequence: CASSLPGTGAYEQYF. The CDR3 nucleotides are TGTGCCAGCAGTTTACCTGGGACAGGGGCCTACGAGCAGTACTTC.

The CDR3 loop reads CASNPQAGTSTDTQYF. CDR3 nucleotide sequence: TGTGCCAGCAACCCGCAAGCGGGCACTAGCACAGATACGCAGTATTTT. V is TRBV27 and J is TRBJ2-3; TRBD2 might be the D (6 bases). V lost 7 bases and J lost 0, with 17 bases in between. CDR3 length equals 16 residues. From germline, CDR1 is MNHEY and CDR2 SMNVEV (reference sequence).

V is TRBV24-1 and J is TRBJ2-7; 7 nucleotides match TRBD2. This CDR3 has 14 residues. Germline assignment: CDR1 KGHDR and CDR2 SFDVKD. J lost 3 bases, V lost 5 bases, and 6 bases had no gene match. In nucleotides, the CDR3 is TGTGCCACCAGTGCCGCCGGGGGGATCTACGAGCAGTACTTC. Its protein product is CATSAAGGIYEQYF.

V is TRBV7-2 and J is TRBJ1-5; 7 nucleotides match TRBD1. V lost 5 bases to trimming and J lost 9 bases; unmatched junction nucleotides: 16. From germline, CDR1 is SGHTA and CDR2 FQGNSA. The CDR3 totals 16 residues. The CDR3 here is CASSPWGRGNPGPQHF. In DNA, the CDR3 is TGTGCCAGCAGCCCCTGGGGCAGGGGGAATCCCGGGCCCCAGCATTTT.